This is a list of T cell receptor beta chains from one sample in a study of cytomegalovirus exposure and HLA in healthy donors. Libraries were prepared by immunoSEQ multiplex PCR; TCRdb keeps only in-frame clonotypes and omits some of them. Of more than 65,000 clones detected, almost 85% appear once; the ten largest clones hold under 2.5%. Sequencing was done on a sample of PBMCs. The origin of the receptors is a man aged 18 to 29 in good health and CMV-seronegative. Each CDR3 is given with its conserved first and last residue. D genes are given only for firm matches. Where a row states a size, it is once, few, many or the class of an expanded clone; other rows omit it.

abundance,j_gene,v_gene,d_gene,CDR3aa,CDR3nt
.,TRBJ1-2,TRBV18,TRBD1,CASSPLGQGAGGYTF,TGTGCCAGCTCACCACTCGGACAGGGGGCTGGGGGCTACACCTTC
.,TRBJ1-2,TRBV28,.,CASEGSTYGYTF,TGTGCCAGCGAGGGCAGCACTTATGGCTACACCTTC
.,TRBJ2-7,TRBV10-1,TRBD1,CASSGTQTGGLGEQYF,TGCGCCAGCAGTGGTACCCAGACAGGGGGCCTTGGCGAGCAGTACTTC
.,TRBJ2-1,TRBV9,TRBD2,CASSVEGLAETQFF,TGTGCCAGCAGCGTAGAGGGACTAGCGGAGACACAGTTCTTC
.,TRBJ2-7,TRBV7-2,.,CASSFRGPNYEQYF,TGTGCCAGCAGCTTCAGGGGCCCGAACTACGAGCAGTACTTC
.,TRBJ2-5,TRBV7-2,TRBD2,CASSFQAGGETQYF,TGTGCCAGCAGCTTTCAAGCGGGAGGAGAGACCCAGTACTTC
.,TRBJ1-2,TRBV7-2,.,CASSFRDSNYGYTF,TGTGCCAGCAGCTTCCGGGACTCCAACTATGGCTACACCTTC
.,TRBJ2-7,TRBV4-2,TRBD1,CASNLSPGQGSYEQYF,TGTGCCAGCAACCTATCTCCGGGACAGGGCTCCTACGAGCAGTACTTC
.,TRBJ1-2,TRBV7-2,TRBD1,CASSSYPGTVLAYGYTF,TGTGCCAGCAGTTCCTACCCCGGGACAGTATTGGCCTATGGCTACACCTTC
.,TRBJ2-7,TRBV7-7,.,CASSLGRAYEQYF,TGTGCTAGCAGCTTAGGCAGGGCCTACGAGCAGTACTTC
.,TRBJ1-5,TRBV6-6,.,CASRPGTHNQPQHF,TGTGCCAGCAGACCCGGGACACACAATCAGCCCCAGCATTTT
.,TRBJ2-2,TRBV30,TRBD2,CAGGGLAGVGTGELFF,TGTGCCGGGGGGGGACTAGCGGGAGTAGGAACCGGGGAGCTGTTTTTT
few,TRBJ1-2,TRBV18,TRBD1,CASSLGQGLNYGYTF,TGTGCCAGCTCACTCGGACAGGGCCTTAACTATGGCTACACCTTC
.,TRBJ2-1,TRBV30,TRBD2,CAWRPSGSYNEQFF,TGTGCCTGGAGGCCTAGCGGGAGTTACAATGAGCAGTTCTTC
.,TRBJ2-3,TRBV30,TRBD2,CAFGLAGGPGDTQYF,TGTGCCTTTGGACTAGCGGGAGGGCCAGGGGATACGCAGTATTTT
once,TRBJ1-2,TRBV29-1,TRBD1,CSVEEWVGQGANYGYTF,TGCAGCGTTGAAGAATGGGTGGGGCAGGGGGCTAACTATGGCTACACCTTC
.,TRBJ1-1,TRBV28,.,CAIKDPLEGLGSPMNTEAFF,TGTGCCATCAAAGACCCCCTTGAGGGATTAGGTAGTCCTATGAACACTGAAGCTTTCTTT
.,TRBJ1-1,TRBV13,TRBD1,CASSSGQGTEAFF,TGTGCCAGCAGCTCTGGACAGGGCACTGAAGCTTTCTTT
few,TRBJ2-2,TRBV29-1,.,CSVLGATGELFF,TGCAGCGTCCTGGGCGCCACCGGGGAGCTGTTTTTT
.,TRBJ2-7,TRBV28,TRBD2,CASSFRTSVSYEQYF,TGTGCCAGCAGTTTTCGGACTAGCGTCTCCTACGAGCAGTACTTC
.,TRBJ2-7,TRBV18,.,CASSPPNSGSGSYEQYF,TGTGCCAGCTCACCACCTAATTCTGGGTCAGGGTCCTACGAGCAGTACTTC
.,TRBJ2-7,TRBV6-1,TRBD2,CASSDLRLARYEQYF,TGTGCCAGCAGTGACCTTCGACTAGCCCGCTACGAGCAGTACTTC